This paragraph covers one TCR beta chain sequence. Its specificity is not known. The data were taken from a study of cytomegalovirus exposure and HLA in healthy donors. Looking at the study overall: The Caucasian-associated ancestry cluster contained 75% to 85% of the roughly 400 genotyped donors. Study outcomes and limitations: In a later analysis, several top co-occurrence clusters appeared linked to parvovirus B19, influenza, CMV and Epstein-Barr virus. TCR beta sequences reportedly predicted most subjects' HLA-A and HLA-B alleles accurately. The presence/absence work took it that sequencing depth was about the same across donors.

Researchers ran the PCR with 60 Vbeta and 13 Jbeta primers. Method: immunoSEQ multiplex PCR; TCRdb's copy keeps in-frame clones and lacks some. The profile covers 200,000 or so clones, with about 90% appearing a single time and less than 0.3% taken by the ten largest. V was cut by 1 base and J by 5 bases, with 8 bases left in between. CDR1 is SGHDN, CDR2 FVKESK, per germline. This CDR3 is built from 13 residues. This rearrangement joins TRBV14 to TRBJ1-1; D not certain. This clonotype was obtained from a girl under three years old in good health and CMV-seronegative. Sequencing was done on a sample of PBMCs. In DNA form, the CDR3 reads TGTGCCAGCAGCCAAGGGCCGCATACTGAAGCTTTCTTT. This encodes CASSQGPHTEAFF.